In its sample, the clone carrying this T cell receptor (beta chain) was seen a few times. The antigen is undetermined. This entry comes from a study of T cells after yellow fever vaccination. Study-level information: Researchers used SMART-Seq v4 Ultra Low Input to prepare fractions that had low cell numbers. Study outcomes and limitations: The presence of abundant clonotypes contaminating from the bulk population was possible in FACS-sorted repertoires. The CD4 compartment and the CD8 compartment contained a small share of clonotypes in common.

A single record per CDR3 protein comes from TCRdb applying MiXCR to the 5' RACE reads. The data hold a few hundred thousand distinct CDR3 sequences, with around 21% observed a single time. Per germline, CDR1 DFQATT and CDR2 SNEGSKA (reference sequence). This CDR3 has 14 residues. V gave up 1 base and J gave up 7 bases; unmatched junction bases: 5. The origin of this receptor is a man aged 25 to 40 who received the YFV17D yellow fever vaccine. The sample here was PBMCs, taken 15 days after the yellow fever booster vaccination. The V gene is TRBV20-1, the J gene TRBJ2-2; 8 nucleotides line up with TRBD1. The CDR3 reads CSARAGTGDGELFF. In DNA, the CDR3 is TGCAGTGCTAGAGCCGGGACAGGAGACGGGGAGCTGTTTTTT.